This is a list of T cell receptor beta chains from one sample in a study of T cells in tuberculosis. Assay used: immunoSEQ multiplex PCR; TCRdb lists only in-frame clones, some missing. The sample has some 49,000 clones; around 96% are singletons. This specimen consisted of PBMCs, obtained at tuberculosis diagnosis. These receptors came from an adult with tuberculosis. Both conserved end residues are part of each CDR3. A D gene is named only where the DNA matches it firmly. Rows give clone size only sometimes, using once, few, many, or a class for an expanded clone.

v_gene	j_gene	d_gene	abundance	CDR3aa
TRBV2	TRBJ1-1	TRBD1	NA	CASRGDRGDTEAFF
TRBV6-6	TRBJ2-1	TRBD1	NA	CASRLDRSSYNEQFF
TRBV9	TRBJ2-3	TRBD2	NA	CASSAPSGSGRVTDTQYF
TRBV18	TRBJ2-1	TRBD2	NA	CASSPKTSGRARGGEQFF
TRBV25-1	TRBJ2-7	NA	NA	CASSGRAYEQYF
TRBV7-2	TRBJ1-1	TRBD1	NA	CASSRTGGTEAFF
TRBV11-2	TRBJ1-1	TRBD1	NA	CASSLLRDRGRTEAFF
TRBV5-6	TRBJ2-7	NA	once	CASSLPGGRRDEQYF
TRBV30	TRBJ2-1	TRBD2	NA	CAWSVPTSFNEQFF
TRBV4-1	TRBJ1-1	TRBD1	once	CASSQGSQQGEKGNTEAFF
TRBV21-1	TRBJ1-2	NA	NA	CASGNSTGSGYTF
TRBV7-9	TRBJ2-1	TRBD2	NA	CASSPLWAGEDEQFF
TRBV4-1	TRBJ2-7	TRBD1	NA	CASSYPGQGSYEQYF
TRBV5-1	TRBJ2-7	TRBD2	NA	CASFRDYSSEQYF
TRBV18	TRBJ1-5	TRBD1	few	CASSPEPDRGLRYQPQHF
TRBV9	TRBJ1-3	TRBD1	NA	CASSVSQGETGNTIYF
TRBV7-8	TRBJ1-1	NA	NA	CASSPISGINTEAFF
TRBV28	TRBJ1-2	NA	NA	CASSLSDRNYGYTF
TRBV7-8	TRBJ2-3	NA	NA	CASSLALRVSTDTQYF
TRBV7-2	TRBJ1-2	NA	NA	CASSSSFRGGYGYTF
TRBV2	TRBJ1-5	NA	once	CASSRGGNQPQHF
TRBV5-6	TRBJ2-5	TRBD2	NA	CASSLVVGGRAGETQYF